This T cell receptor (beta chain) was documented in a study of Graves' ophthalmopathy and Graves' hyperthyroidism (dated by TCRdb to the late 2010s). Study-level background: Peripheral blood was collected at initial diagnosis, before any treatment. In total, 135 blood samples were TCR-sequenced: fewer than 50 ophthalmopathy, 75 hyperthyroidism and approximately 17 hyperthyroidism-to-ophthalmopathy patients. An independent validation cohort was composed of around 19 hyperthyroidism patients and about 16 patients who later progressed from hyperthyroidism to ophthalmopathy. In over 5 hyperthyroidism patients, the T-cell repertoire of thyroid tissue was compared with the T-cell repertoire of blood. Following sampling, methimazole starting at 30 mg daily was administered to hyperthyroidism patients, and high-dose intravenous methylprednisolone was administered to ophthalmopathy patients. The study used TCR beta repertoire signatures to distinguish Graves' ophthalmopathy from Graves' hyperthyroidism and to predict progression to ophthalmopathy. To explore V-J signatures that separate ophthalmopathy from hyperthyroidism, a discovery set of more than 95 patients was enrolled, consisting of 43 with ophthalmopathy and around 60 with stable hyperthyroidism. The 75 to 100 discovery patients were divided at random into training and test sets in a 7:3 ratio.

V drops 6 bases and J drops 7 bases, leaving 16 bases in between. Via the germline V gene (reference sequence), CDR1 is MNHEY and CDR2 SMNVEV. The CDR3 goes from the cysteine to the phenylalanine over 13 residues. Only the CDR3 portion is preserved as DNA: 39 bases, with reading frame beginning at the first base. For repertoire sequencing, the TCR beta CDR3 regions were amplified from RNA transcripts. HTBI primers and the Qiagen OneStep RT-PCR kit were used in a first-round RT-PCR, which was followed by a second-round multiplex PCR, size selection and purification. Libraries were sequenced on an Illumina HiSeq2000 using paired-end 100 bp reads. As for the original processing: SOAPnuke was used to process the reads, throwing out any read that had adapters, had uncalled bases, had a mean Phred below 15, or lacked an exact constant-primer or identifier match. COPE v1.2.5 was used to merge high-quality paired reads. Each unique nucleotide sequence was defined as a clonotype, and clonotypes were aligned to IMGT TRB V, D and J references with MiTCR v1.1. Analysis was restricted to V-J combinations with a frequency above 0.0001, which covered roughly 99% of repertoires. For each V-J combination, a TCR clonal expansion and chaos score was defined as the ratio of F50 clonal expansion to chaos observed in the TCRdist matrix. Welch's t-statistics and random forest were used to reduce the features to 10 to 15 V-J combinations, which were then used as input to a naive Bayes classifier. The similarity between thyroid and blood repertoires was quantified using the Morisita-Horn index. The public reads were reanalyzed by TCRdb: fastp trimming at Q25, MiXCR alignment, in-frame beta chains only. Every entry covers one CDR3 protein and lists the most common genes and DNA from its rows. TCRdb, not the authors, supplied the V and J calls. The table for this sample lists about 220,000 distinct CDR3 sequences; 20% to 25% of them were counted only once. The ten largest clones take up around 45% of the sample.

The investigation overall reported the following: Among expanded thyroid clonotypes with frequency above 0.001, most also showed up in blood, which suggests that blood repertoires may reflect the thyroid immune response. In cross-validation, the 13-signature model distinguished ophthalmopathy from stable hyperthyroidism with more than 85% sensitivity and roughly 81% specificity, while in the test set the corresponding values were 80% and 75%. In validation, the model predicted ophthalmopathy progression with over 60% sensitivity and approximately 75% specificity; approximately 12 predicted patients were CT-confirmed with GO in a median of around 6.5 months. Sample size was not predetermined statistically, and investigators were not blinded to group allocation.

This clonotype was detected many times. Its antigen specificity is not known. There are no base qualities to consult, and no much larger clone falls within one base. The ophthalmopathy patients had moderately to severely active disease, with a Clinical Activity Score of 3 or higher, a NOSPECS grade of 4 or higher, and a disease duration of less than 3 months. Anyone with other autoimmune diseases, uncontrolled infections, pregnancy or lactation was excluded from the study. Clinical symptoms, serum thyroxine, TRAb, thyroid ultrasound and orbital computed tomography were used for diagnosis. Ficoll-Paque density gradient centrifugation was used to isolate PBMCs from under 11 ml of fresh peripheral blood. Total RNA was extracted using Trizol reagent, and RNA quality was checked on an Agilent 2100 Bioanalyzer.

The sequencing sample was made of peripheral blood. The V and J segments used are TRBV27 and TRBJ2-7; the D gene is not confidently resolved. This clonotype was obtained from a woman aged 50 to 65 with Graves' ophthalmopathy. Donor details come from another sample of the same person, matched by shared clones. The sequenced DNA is TGTGCCAGCAGCCCTCCGTGGGTAGGGGAGCAGTACTTC. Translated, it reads CASSPPWVGEQYF.